The present T cell receptor beta chain was sequenced within a study of post-analysis software for immune sequencing data. Background on the study: In terms of disease course, relapsing-remitting, secondary progressive and progressive-relapsing multiple sclerosis were included. General study points: F-measure co-clustering was strong for batch-matched samples. Controls showed lower frequencies than patients for roughly 5 TRBV segments, and TRBV5-6, TRBV5-1 and TRBV20-1 were among these. Multiple sclerosis was associated with a significant reduction in normalized Chao1 diversity relative to controls.

Incorporated into the TCR beta cDNA libraries were unique molecular identifiers, which served to reduce PCR and sequencing biases. Once roughly 0.85 to 11 million T cells were used, roughly 490,000 cDNA molecules resulted. TCRdb passed the PCR reads through MiXCR, listing each CDR3 protein once. Of hundreds of thousands of distinct CDR3 sequences listed, roughly two fifths are singletons. Comment on this clonotype: Its target is unknown.

The CDR3 runs 15 residues. The V segment lost 6 bases and the J segment 1 base; nucleotides outside the gene matches: 8. The germline CDR1 and CDR2 sequences are DFQATT and SNEGSKA (reference sequence). This sequence was found in a girl aged 5-17 years with multiple sclerosis. Specimen: blood. The V call is TRBV20-1, the J call TRBJ2-3; TRBD2 agrees at 9 bases. The CDR3 DNA follows: TGCAGTGCCACGACTAGCGGAACCCGCACAGATACGCAGTATTTT. It translates to CSATTSGTRTDTQYF.